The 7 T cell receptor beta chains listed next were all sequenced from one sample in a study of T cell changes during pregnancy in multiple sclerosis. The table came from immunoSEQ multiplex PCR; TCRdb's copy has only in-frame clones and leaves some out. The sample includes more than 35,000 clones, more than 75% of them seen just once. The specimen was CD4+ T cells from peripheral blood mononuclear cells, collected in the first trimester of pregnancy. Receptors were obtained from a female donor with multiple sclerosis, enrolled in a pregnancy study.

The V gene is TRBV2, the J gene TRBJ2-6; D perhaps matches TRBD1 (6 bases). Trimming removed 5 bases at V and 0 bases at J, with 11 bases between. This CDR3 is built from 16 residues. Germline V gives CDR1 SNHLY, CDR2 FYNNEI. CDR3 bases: TGTGCCAGCAGTAAAGACAGGAGCTCTGGGGCCAACGTCCTGACTTTC. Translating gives CASSKDRSSGANVLTF.

The CDR3, as DNA: TGTGCCAGCAGCGTAGGGTCTAGCTTCGGCACAGATACGCAGTATTTT. Its protein is CASSVGSSFGTDTQYF. V and J are TRBV9 and TRBJ2-3, with D tentatively TRBD2 (5 bases). V gave up 0 bases and J gave up 1 base, with 12 bases separating them. The CDR3 covers 16 residues. CDR1 and CDR2 (germline): SGDLS, YYNGEE.

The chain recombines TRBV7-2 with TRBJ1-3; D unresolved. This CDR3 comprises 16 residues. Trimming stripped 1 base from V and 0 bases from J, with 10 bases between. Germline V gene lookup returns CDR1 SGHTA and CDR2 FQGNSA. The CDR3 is CASSLVPLSSGNTIYF. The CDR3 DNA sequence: TGTGCCAGCAGCTTAGTTCCTCTGAGCTCTGGAAACACCATATATTTT.

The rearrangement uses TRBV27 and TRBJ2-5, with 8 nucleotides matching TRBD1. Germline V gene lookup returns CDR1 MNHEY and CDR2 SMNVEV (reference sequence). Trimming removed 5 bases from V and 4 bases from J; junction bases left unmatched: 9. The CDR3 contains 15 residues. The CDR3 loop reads CASSLRQGIGETQYF. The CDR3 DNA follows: TGTGCCAGCAGTCTACGACAGGGGATAGGAGAGACCCAGTACTTC.

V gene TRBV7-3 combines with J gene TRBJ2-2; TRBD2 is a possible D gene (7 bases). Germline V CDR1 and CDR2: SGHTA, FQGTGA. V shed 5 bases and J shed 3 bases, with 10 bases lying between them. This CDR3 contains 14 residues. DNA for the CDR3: TGTGCCAGCAGCCGAGGGGGGGACACCGGGGAGCTGTTTTTT. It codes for CASSRGGDTGELFF.

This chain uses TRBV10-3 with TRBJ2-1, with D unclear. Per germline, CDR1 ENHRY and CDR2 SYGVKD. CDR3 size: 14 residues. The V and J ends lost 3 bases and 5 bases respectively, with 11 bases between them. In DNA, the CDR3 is TGTGCCATCAGTGAAGGCAGGTCGAACAATGAGCAGTTCTTC. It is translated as CAISEGRSNNEQFF.

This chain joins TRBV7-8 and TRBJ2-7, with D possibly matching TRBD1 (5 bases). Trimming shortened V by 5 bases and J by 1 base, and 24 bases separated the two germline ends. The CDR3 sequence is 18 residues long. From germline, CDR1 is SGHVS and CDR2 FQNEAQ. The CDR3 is CASSTRAHNTRESYEQYF. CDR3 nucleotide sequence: TGTGCCAGCAGCACCAGGGCGCATAACACCCGAGAATCCTACGAGCAGTACTTC.